These T cell receptor beta chains were read from a single sample in a study of naive and memory T cell subsets. TCRdb re-derived calls from the UMI-ligation and nested PCR reads in MiXCR, one entry per CDR3 protein. The top ten hold 59% of the sample, which has fewer than 10,000 distinct CDR3 sequences, less than 35% seen once. Sequencing input: CD8+ TEMRA cells from blood. Source of these receptors: a human donor in good health. The CDR3 runs from the conserved cysteine through the conserved F or W. Fields, in order: CDR3 DNA, CDR3 protein, V gene, J gene, D gene, clone size. D genes are given only for firm matches. Clone size is given for some rows only: seen once, a few or many times, or a class if the clone is expanded.

CDR3nt: TGTGCCAGCAAAACCTTTGGCCAGAACACTGAAGCTTTCTTT; CDR3aa: CASKTFGQNTEAFF; v_gene: TRBV6-5; j_gene: TRBJ1-1; d_gene: NA; abundance: few
CDR3nt: TGTGCCATCGGTGGGACAGGGGGGATTCAGCCCCAGCATTTT; CDR3aa: CAIGGTGGIQPQHF; v_gene: TRBV10-3; j_gene: TRBJ1-5; d_gene: TRBD1; abundance: few
CDR3nt: TGTGCCAGCAGCTTGTCGGCGAGTGGGGGATATTATGAGCAGTTCTTC; CDR3aa: CASSLSASGGYYEQFF; v_gene: TRBV7-9; j_gene: TRBJ2-1; d_gene: NA; abundance: NA
CDR3nt: TGTGCCAGCAGCCGCTCCCGGGCCCTGAACACTGAAGCTTTCTTT; CDR3aa: CASSRSRALNTEAFF; v_gene: TRBV7-9; j_gene: TRBJ1-1; d_gene: NA; abundance: NA
CDR3nt: TGTGCCAGCAGCGGATCAATTTCTAGCGGGAGGGTCTATGAGCAGTTCTTC; CDR3aa: CASSGSISSGRVYEQFF; v_gene: TRBV9; j_gene: TRBJ2-1; d_gene: TRBD2; abundance: NA
CDR3nt: TGTGCCACCAGCAGAGATCGAAAGTTGAACACCGGGGAGCTGTTTTTT; CDR3aa: CATSRDRKLNTGELFF; v_gene: TRBV15; j_gene: TRBJ2-2; d_gene: NA; abundance: NA
CDR3nt: TGTGCCAGCAGCTTGGGGGGGGACGAATTGAACACTGAAGCTTTCTTT; CDR3aa: CASSLGGDELNTEAFF; v_gene: TRBV5-4; j_gene: TRBJ1-1; d_gene: NA; abundance: NA
CDR3nt: TGTGCCAGCTTGAGCGGGACTTACACCGGGGAGCTGTTTTTT; CDR3aa: CASLSGTYTGELFF; v_gene: TRBV12-3/TRBV12-4; j_gene: TRBJ2-2; d_gene: TRBD2; abundance: few
CDR3nt: TGTGCCAGCAGCCACGACCCAATTCCTTTGGATGGCTACACCTTC; CDR3aa: CASSHDPIPLDGYTF; v_gene: TRBV7-9; j_gene: TRBJ1-2; d_gene: NA; abundance: few
CDR3nt: TGTGCCAGCCGTATGAACACTGAAGCTTTCTTT; CDR3aa: CASRMNTEAFF; v_gene: TRBV2; j_gene: TRBJ1-1; d_gene: NA; abundance: NA
CDR3nt: TGTGCCAGCAGTTTTTATCCACGGGAGAGCACAGATACGCAGTATTTT; CDR3aa: CASSFYPRESTDTQYF; v_gene: TRBV27; j_gene: TRBJ2-3; d_gene: NA; abundance: NA
CDR3nt: TGCGCCAGCAGCCATACAACCGGGACCTCCTACGAGCAGTACTTC; CDR3aa: CASSHTTGTSYEQYF; v_gene: TRBV4-3; j_gene: TRBJ2-7; d_gene: NA; abundance: NA
CDR3nt: TGCAGCGTTGAAGTTGTAGGACTAGCGGTCTACAATGAGCAGTTCTTC; CDR3aa: CSVEVVGLAVYNEQFF; v_gene: TRBV29-1; j_gene: TRBJ2-1; d_gene: TRBD2; abundance: few
CDR3nt: TGTGCCAGCAGGTTGAATTGGTACACTGAAGCTTTCTTT; CDR3aa: CASRLNWYTEAFF; v_gene: TRBV27; j_gene: TRBJ1-1; d_gene: NA; abundance: NA
CDR3nt: TGCAGTGCTAGACCCAGTGTTCAGGATGAAAAACTGTTTTTT; CDR3aa: CSARPSVQDEKLFF; v_gene: TRBV20-1; j_gene: TRBJ1-4; d_gene: NA; abundance: few
CDR3nt: TGTGCCAGCAGTCCCGGGACAGGTCCTCATCGAAACACCATATATTTT; CDR3aa: CASSPGTGPHRNTIYF; v_gene: TRBV12-3/TRBV12-4; j_gene: TRBJ1-3; d_gene: TRBD1; abundance: few
CDR3nt: TGTGCCAGCAGCCCCCTTCGGGGCGGAACCTACGAGCAGTACTTC; CDR3aa: CASSPLRGGTYEQYF; v_gene: TRBV7-9; j_gene: TRBJ2-7; d_gene: NA; abundance: many
CDR3nt: TGTGCCAGCAGTCCACGAGGGCATAATGAAAAACTGTTTTTT; CDR3aa: CASSPRGHNEKLFF; v_gene: TRBV27; j_gene: TRBJ1-4; d_gene: NA; abundance: few
CDR3nt: TGTGCCAGCAGCCCGGGACTCCGGACAGATACGCAGTATTTT; CDR3aa: CASSPGLRTDTQYF; v_gene: TRBV27; j_gene: TRBJ2-3; d_gene: NA; abundance: many
CDR3nt: TGTGCCAGCAGCAGTAGAGAATTCCCCGGGGAGCTGTTTTTT; CDR3aa: CASSSREFPGELFF; v_gene: TRBV7-9; j_gene: TRBJ2-2; d_gene: NA; abundance: NA
CDR3nt: TGCAGCGTTGAAGTGAAAACCCCCTACGAGCAGTACTTC; CDR3aa: CSVEVKTPYEQYF; v_gene: TRBV29-1; j_gene: TRBJ2-7; d_gene: NA; abundance: many
CDR3nt: TGCACCAGCAGTCGGCCGTTCGGGGCCTGGAGGCATATTAGCAATCAGCCCCAGCATTTT; CDR3aa: CTSSRPFGAWRHISNQPQHF; v_gene: TRBV27; j_gene: TRBJ1-5; d_gene: NA; abundance: once
CDR3nt: TGTGCCAGCAGTCTCGGGGACTACGAGCAGTACTTC; CDR3aa: CASSLGDYEQYF; v_gene: TRBV25-1; j_gene: TRBJ2-7; d_gene: NA; abundance: many
CDR3nt: TGTGCCAGTAGTATAGGTAGCCCCAGGCGGGAGGGCCCGGGGAGGACCCAGTACTTC; CDR3aa: CASSIGSPRREGPGRTQYF; v_gene: TRBV19; j_gene: TRBJ2-5; d_gene: TRBD2; abundance: NA
CDR3nt: TGTGCCAGCAGCTTAGCGGCGATTAACTATGGCTACACCTTC; CDR3aa: CASSLAAINYGYTF; v_gene: TRBV7-9; j_gene: TRBJ1-2; d_gene: NA; abundance: few
CDR3nt: TGTGCCAGCAGCGTAGCTACTAGGACACCGGGGGAGCTGTTTTTT; CDR3aa: CASSVATRTPGELFF; v_gene: TRBV9; j_gene: TRBJ2-2; d_gene: NA; abundance: few
CDR3nt: TGTGCCAGCAGCCCCCTAGACTCCGGCACAGATACGCAGTATTTT; CDR3aa: CASSPLDSGTDTQYF; v_gene: TRBV4-2; j_gene: TRBJ2-3; d_gene: NA; abundance: NA
CDR3nt: TGTGCCAGCAGTTTTTTCAATACTCTGGACCAGCAGTACTTC; CDR3aa: CASSFFNTLDQQYF; v_gene: TRBV12-3/TRBV12-4; j_gene: TRBJ2-7; d_gene: NA; abundance: few
CDR3nt: TGTGCCAGCAGTCCAACTAGAAGTTGGTATAGTGCTTTCTTT; CDR3aa: CASSPTRSWYSAFF; v_gene: TRBV12-3/TRBV12-4; j_gene: TRBJ1-1; d_gene: NA; abundance: once
CDR3nt: TGTGCCAGCAGTCCCCTAGGACAGGACCGAAATTCACCCCTCCACTTT; CDR3aa: CASSPLGQDRNSPLHF; v_gene: TRBV2; j_gene: TRBJ1-6; d_gene: TRBD1; abundance: few
CDR3nt: TGTGCCAGCAGCTCCAGCGCAGGTGGCGAGCAGTACTTC; CDR3aa: CASSSSAGGEQYF; v_gene: TRBV7-9; j_gene: TRBJ2-7; d_gene: NA; abundance: NA
CDR3nt: TGTGCCAGCAGCGTTGGACAGGACACTGAAGCTTTCTTT; CDR3aa: CASSVGQDTEAFF; v_gene: TRBV9; j_gene: TRBJ1-1; d_gene: TRBD1; abundance: medium-sized
CDR3nt: TGTGCCAGCAGCGCAGGGACAGGTGAAGCTTTCTTT; CDR3aa: CASSAGTGEAFF; v_gene: TRBV7-9; j_gene: TRBJ1-1; d_gene: TRBD1; abundance: NA
CDR3nt: TGCGCCAGCAGCCAAGATCGGGCGTTAACGGAGACCCAGTACTTC; CDR3aa: CASSQDRALTETQYF; v_gene: TRBV4-3; j_gene: TRBJ2-5; d_gene: NA; abundance: NA
CDR3nt: TGTGCCAGCAGCTTCAGTCTCACCTACAATGAGCAGTTCTTC; CDR3aa: CASSFSLTYNEQFF; v_gene: TRBV7-8; j_gene: TRBJ2-1; d_gene: NA; abundance: medium-sized
CDR3nt: TGTGCCACCAGTGATCCGGACAGGGACACCGGGGAGCTGTTTTTT; CDR3aa: CATSDPDRDTGELFF; v_gene: TRBV24-1; j_gene: TRBJ2-2; d_gene: TRBD1; abundance: NA
CDR3nt: TGTGCCAGCAGCTTAAGTGGGACATGGGGCACCGGGGAGCTGTTTTTT; CDR3aa: CASSLSGTWGTGELFF; v_gene: TRBV7-3; j_gene: TRBJ2-2; d_gene: NA; abundance: few
CDR3nt: TGCAGTGCTAACCTCCTAGCGGGGGGGTTCGGTACGCAGTATTTT; CDR3aa: CSANLLAGGFGTQYF; v_gene: TRBV20-1; j_gene: TRBJ2-3; d_gene: TRBD2; abundance: many
CDR3nt: TGTGCCAGCAGCCCCGAAGGGTTGGCAACAGATACGCAGTATTTT; CDR3aa: CASSPEGLATDTQYF; v_gene: TRBV9; j_gene: TRBJ2-3; d_gene: NA; abundance: medium-sized
CDR3nt: TGTGCCAGCATTTGGCGGGATTCAGATACGCAGTATTTT; CDR3aa: CASIWRDSDTQYF; v_gene: TRBV2; j_gene: TRBJ2-3; d_gene: NA; abundance: NA
CDR3nt: TGTGCCACCCGTGCAGGGAGCTCCTACAATGAGCAGTTCTTC; CDR3aa: CATRAGSSYNEQFF; v_gene: TRBV24-1; j_gene: TRBJ2-1; d_gene: NA; abundance: NA
CDR3nt: TGTGCCAGCAGTTCCGCGAGGAGCAATCAGCCCCAGCATTTT; CDR3aa: CASSSARSNQPQHF; v_gene: TRBV12-3/TRBV12-4; j_gene: TRBJ1-5; d_gene: NA; abundance: few
CDR3nt: TGTGCCAGCAGCCCGAGGACACCGAGCACAGATACGCAGTATTTT; CDR3aa: CASSPRTPSTDTQYF; v_gene: TRBV21-1; j_gene: TRBJ2-3; d_gene: NA; abundance: few
CDR3nt: TGTGCCAGCAGTGTTAAGGGGAGTAATTCACCCCTCCACTTT; CDR3aa: CASSVKGSNSPLHF; v_gene: TRBV27; j_gene: TRBJ1-6; d_gene: NA; abundance: few
CDR3nt: TGTGCCAGCTCCCCCCCCGGGACAGGGGGCAATGAGCAGTTCTTC; CDR3aa: CASSPPGTGGNEQFF; v_gene: TRBV18; j_gene: TRBJ2-1; d_gene: TRBD1; abundance: NA
CDR3nt: TGTGCCAGCAGCCCGACCCCCAACCTCTACAATGAGCAGTTCTTC; CDR3aa: CASSPTPNLYNEQFF; v_gene: TRBV7-6; j_gene: TRBJ2-1; d_gene: NA; abundance: NA
CDR3nt: TGTGCCAGCAGTGAAAGGTTGGCGGGAGGGCGGTGCGAGCAGTACTTC; CDR3aa: CASSERLAGGRCEQYF; v_gene: TRBV2; j_gene: TRBJ2-7; d_gene: TRBD2; abundance: NA
CDR3nt: TGTGCCAGCAGCCTGACTAGCGGGGTTCACGAGCAGTACTTC; CDR3aa: CASSLTSGVHEQYF; v_gene: TRBV12-3/TRBV12-4; j_gene: TRBJ2-7; d_gene: TRBD2; abundance: NA
CDR3nt: TGTGCCAGCCCGGGACAGGGTTCGAATTTT; CDR3aa: CASPGQGSNF; v_gene: TRBV7-3; j_gene: TRBJ2-3; d_gene: TRBD1; abundance: NA
CDR3nt: TGCGCCAGCAGCCCCTCGACTCCTGGCTCACAAGAGACCCAGTACTTC; CDR3aa: CASSPSTPGSQETQYF; v_gene: TRBV4-3; j_gene: TRBJ2-5; d_gene: NA; abundance: NA
CDR3nt: TGTGCCAGCAGTTTATCGCAGGGGTCTCAGCCCCAGCATTTT; CDR3aa: CASSLSQGSQPQHF; v_gene: TRBV27; j_gene: TRBJ1-5; d_gene: NA; abundance: few
CDR3nt: TGTGCCAGCAGTGGCGATCCCGGGATTAGGGATTTCTTC; CDR3aa: CASSGDPGIRDFF; v_gene: TRBV2; j_gene: TRBJ2-1; d_gene: NA; abundance: few
CDR3nt: TGTGCCAGCAGCCCGGACATCTATGGCTACACCTTC; CDR3aa: CASSPDIYGYTF; v_gene: TRBV6-2/TRBV6-3; j_gene: TRBJ1-2; d_gene: NA; abundance: NA
CDR3nt: TGTGCCAGCAGTCAAAGCGGGGGGCCTCCCAATGAGCAGTTCTTC; CDR3aa: CASSQSGGPPNEQFF; v_gene: TRBV6-2/TRBV6-3; j_gene: TRBJ2-1; d_gene: TRBD2; abundance: NA
CDR3nt: TGTGCCAGCAGCTTATTACTAGCGGATAACTACAATGAGCAGTTCTTC; CDR3aa: CASSLLLADNYNEQFF; v_gene: TRBV7-8; j_gene: TRBJ2-1; d_gene: TRBD2; abundance: NA
CDR3nt: TGCAGCGTTGAAGGGCCTCTAGCGGGGGACCCAAGGAACACAGATACGCAGTATTTT; CDR3aa: CSVEGPLAGDPRNTDTQYF; v_gene: TRBV29-1; j_gene: TRBJ2-3; d_gene: TRBD2; abundance: many
CDR3nt: TGCAGTGCCCATCAGGACAGCTCCTACGAGCAGTACTTC; CDR3aa: CSAHQDSSYEQYF; v_gene: TRBV20-1; j_gene: TRBJ2-7; d_gene: NA; abundance: medium-sized
CDR3nt: TGTGCCAGCAGCCCTCGGGAGAGCTCCTACAATGAGCAGTTCTTC; CDR3aa: CASSPRESSYNEQFF; v_gene: TRBV13; j_gene: TRBJ2-1; d_gene: NA; abundance: many